The 20 T cell receptor beta chains in this list originate from one sample, sequenced in a study of technical replicates of blood from a few donors. Libraries were prepared by immunoSEQ multiplex PCR; TCRdb keeps only in-frame clonotypes and omits some of them. This table holds more than 65,000 clones, 85% to 95% found once. The sample consisted of T cells isolated from PBMCs. The receptors were gathered from a human donor in good health.

The chain combines TRBV4-3 with TRBJ2-7; TRBD2 matches 7 bases. V trimming: 1 base; J trimming: 0 bases; junction bases outside the gene matches: 6. The germline V gene encodes CDR1 LGHNA and CDR2 YSLEER. The CDR3 has 16 amino acids. The DNA for the CDR3 is TGCGCCAGCAGCCAAGGTCCGGGAGGAACCTCCTACGAGCAGTACTTC. It is translated as CASSQGPGGTSYEQYF.

The gene calls are TRBV19 and TRBJ1-2, with 8 bases aligning to TRBD1. This CDR3 region has 13 residues. In germline, CDR1 is LNHDA, CDR2 SQIVND (reference sequence). V lost 5 bases and J lost 6; bases outside the gene matches: 5. CDR3 region: CASSRQGADGYTF. In DNA, the CDR3 is TGTGCCAGTAGTCGCCAGGGGGCTGATGGCTACACCTTC.

This rearrangement joins TRBV15 to TRBJ2-7, with 10 bases fitting TRBD1. This CDR3 is built from 15 residues. V dropped 4 bases and J dropped 4; count of bases not matched to a gene: 7. CDR1 is LNHNV and CDR2 is YYDKDF in the germline V gene (reference sequence). CDR3 region: CATSITGTGDYEQYF. The DNA of the CDR3 is TGTGCCACCAGCATAACTGGGACAGGGGATTACGAGCAGTACTTC.

The CDR3 spells CSVYRDNYGYTF. CDR3 DNA sequence: TGCAGCGTTTACAGGGATAACTATGGCTACACCTTC. The V and J genes are TRBV29-1 and TRBJ1-2; tentatively, D is TRBD1 (6 bases). From germline, CDR1 is SQVTM and CDR2 ANQGSEA. V was cut by 5 bases and J by 1 base, with 8 bases left in between. The CDR3 extends over 12 amino acids.

This clone was seen only a few times. The rearrangement joins TRBV7-2 to TRBJ2-1; 11 bases line up with TRBD2. Trimming took 5 bases from V and 7 from J; bases not matched to a gene: 7. CDR3 size: 15 residues. CDR1 SGHTA and CDR2 FQGNSA come from the germline V gene. CDR3 DNA: TGTGCCAGCAGCCCCGTAGCGGGAGGGGGGAATGAGCAGTTCTTC. Residues: CASSPVAGGGNEQFF.

V gene TRBV7-2 combines with J gene TRBJ2-3; TRBD1 matches 9 bases. The CDR3 contains 14 residues. Germline trimming cut 6 bases from V and 5 bases from J; bases unmatched to any gene: 6. The V gene's germline CDR1 is SGHTA and CDR2 FQGNSA. The DNA of the CDR3 is TGTGCCAGCAGTTCGGGACAGGGCCGAGATACGCAGTATTTT. Translating it yields CASSSGQGRDTQYF.

V gene TRBV9 combines with J gene TRBJ2-1; TRBD2 matches 9 bases. The V segment lost 0 bases and the J segment 4 bases; nucleotides outside the gene matches: 11. Germline CDR1 reads SGDLS; CDR2 reads YYNGEE. There are 18 residues in the CDR3. The CDR3 DNA sequence: TGTGCCAGCAGCGTAGGTTCGGGCGGGAGGGCCCTGTACAATGAGCAGTTCTTC. Protein: CASSVGSGGRALYNEQFF.

V and J are TRBV4-2 and TRBJ1-2; D possibly corresponds to TRBD1 (6 bases). V dropped 3 bases and J dropped 2 bases, with 10 bases sitting between them. From germline, CDR1 is LGHNA and CDR2 YNFKEQ. This CDR3 has 14 residues. The CDR3 nucleotides are TGTGCCAGCAGCCAGGATACAGGGAACTATGGCTACACCTTC. Its translation is CASSQDTGNYGYTF.

This sequence joins TRBV4-3 and TRBJ1-5; maybe TRBD1 (5 bases). Looked up from germline, CDR1 is LGHNA and CDR2 is YSLEER. The V and J ends lost 6 bases and 3 bases respectively, with 15 bases between them. The CDR3 covers 15 residues. The CDR3 loop reads CASSLVLGDNQPQHF. CDR3 DNA: TGCGCCAGCAGTCTCGTGCTAGGGGACAATCAGCCCCAGCATTTT.

The J gene is TRBJ2-5, the V gene TRBV7-2, with 8 bases fitting TRBD2. V shed 3 bases and J 4 bases; nucleotides not matched to a gene: 10. The CDR3 is made up of 16 amino acids. Looked up from germline, CDR1 is SGHTA and CDR2 is FQGNSA. This CDR3 is CASSFDKREMGETQYF. CDR3 DNA: TGTGCCAGCAGCTTCGATAAGCGGGAGATGGGAGAGACCCAGTACTTC.

The genes are TRBV27 and TRBJ2-7; TRBD2 agrees at 10 bases. The CDR3 spans 15 residues. Germline V gene lookup returns CDR1 MNHEY and CDR2 SMNVEV (reference sequence). V trimming: 2 bases; J trimming: 6 bases; junction bases outside the gene matches: 7. For the CDR3, the DNA is TGTGCCAGCAGTTTAGTAGCGGGAGGAACCTCCGAGCAGTACTTC. It is translated as CASSLVAGGTSEQYF.

This rearrangement joins TRBV13 to TRBJ1-4; possibly TRBD1 for D (6 bases). V dropped 11 bases and J dropped 14 bases, with 27 bases sitting between them. The CDR3 is 14 residues long. Germline lookup yields CDR1 PRHDT and CDR2 FYEKMQ (reference sequence). For the CDR3, the DNA is TGTGCCCGGGGGGGCCAGGGGCCCGGGGAAAGGCTGTTTTTT. Its translation: CARGGQGPGERLFF.

This clone was detected once. An end of the junction does not agree with germline; a read error may underlie this. This chain joins TRBV7-7 and TRBJ2-5, with 9 bases that match TRBD1. This CDR3 has 15 residues. CDR1 is SSHAT, CDR2 FNYEAQ, per germline (reference sequence). CDR3 sequence (DNA): TGTGCTAGCAGCTATAGGACAGGGGTTCAAGAGACCCAGTACTTC. Encoded protein: CASSYRTGVQETQYF.

The chain joins TRBV7-9 to TRBJ1-1; D is uncertain. The CDR3 consists of 14 residues. Trimming left V 3 bases short and J 5 bases short, with 13 bases between. CDR1 is SEHNR, CDR2 FQNEAQ, per germline (reference sequence). CDR3 in amino acids: CASSFRVAGTEAFF. In DNA form, the CDR3 reads TGTGCCAGCAGCTTTCGAGTTGCGGGGACTGAAGCTTTCTTT. Based on the CDR3 plus reference TRBV7-9 and TRBJ1-1, the full variable domain is DTGVSQNPRHKITKRGQNVTFRCDPISEHNRLYWYRQTLGQGPEFLTYFQNEAQLEKSRLLSDRFSAERPKGSFSTLEIQRTEQGDSAMYLCASSFRVAGTEAFFGQGTRLTVV.

This chain joins TRBV11-2 and TRBJ1-1; D may be TRBD1 (6 bases). Trimming left V 5 bases short and J 11 bases short, with 24 bases between. The CDR3 totals 15 residues. Germline V gene sequence: CDR1 SGHAT, CDR2 FQNNGV. In DNA form, the CDR3 reads TGTGCCAGCAGCCCCTTGACAGGTCGAGGGTTGCACGCTTTCTTT. Amino acids: CASSPLTGRGLHAFF.

The chain uses TRBV14 and TRBJ1-2; D possibly corresponds to TRBD1 (5 bases). The CDR3 sequence is 13 residues long. The germline V gene encodes CDR1 SGHDN and CDR2 FVKESK. With 1 base removed from V and 7 bases from J, the gap between germline ends came to 10 bases. CDR3 in amino acids: CASSQARTTGYTF. In DNA, the CDR3 is TGTGCCAGCAGCCAAGCCCGGACAACTGGCTACACCTTC.

The chain couples TRBV27 to TRBJ2-1, with 9 bases identical to TRBD1. Per germline, CDR1 MNHEY and CDR2 SMNVEV (reference sequence). Germline trimming cut 8 bases from V and 0 bases from J; bases unmatched to any gene: 5. The CDR3 runs 15 residues. The CDR3 here is CASGGTGSSYNEQFF. Written as DNA, the CDR3 is TGTGCCAGCGGGGGGACAGGGAGCTCCTACAATGAGCAGTTCTTC.

This chain joins TRBV19 and TRBJ2-7; 10 positions agree with TRBD1. Germline CDR1 reads LNHDA; CDR2 reads SQIVND (reference sequence). V trimming: 3 bases; J trimming: 2 bases; junction bases outside the gene matches: 4. This CDR3 is 15 amino acids long. The CDR3 reads CASSMGDRGPYEQYF. The CDR3 nucleotides are TGTGCCAGTAGTATGGGGGACAGGGGACCCTACGAGCAGTACTTC.

V and J are TRBV6-1 and TRBJ2-1; a weak D match, TRBD1 (6 bases). Trimming stripped 3 bases from V and 1 base from J, with 7 bases between. Germline V gene sequence: CDR1 MNHNS, CDR2 SASEGT. This CDR3 comprises 14 residues. The CDR3 is CASSDRGSYNEQFF. DNA of the CDR3: TGTGCCAGCAGTGACAGGGGATCCTACAATGAGCAGTTCTTC.

This clone was observed once. This chain connects TRBV15 to TRBJ1-5; a weak D match, TRBD1 (6 bases). From germline, CDR1 is LNHNV and CDR2 YYDKDF (reference sequence). The CDR3 spans 15 residues. The V and J ends lost 5 bases and 2 bases respectively, with 13 bases between them. For the CDR3, the DNA is TGTGCCACCAGCTATACTTACAGGGGCAATCAGCCCCAGCATTTT. This translates into CATSYTYRGNQPQHF. Supplemented by reference TRBV15 and TRBJ1-5, the full variable domain reads DAMVIQNPRYQVTQFGKPVTLSCSQTLNHNVMYWYQQKSSQAPKLLFHYYDKDFNNEADTPDNFQSRRPNTSFCFLDIRSPGLGDTAMYLCATSYTYRGNQPQHFGDGTRLSIL.